The 18 T cell receptor beta chains presented below share a single source sample, sequenced in a study of OX40 agonist ivuxolimab in advanced cancers. Sequencing was performed with immunoSEQ multiplex PCR; in TCRdb, only in-frame clones are kept and a portion is missing. The sample records approximately 75,000 clones, around nine tenths being singletons. The sequencing here drew on CD4+ or CD8+ T cells sorted from blood, taken in a trial of the OX40 agonist ivuxolimab. Every receptor here comes from an adult with an advanced solid tumor such as melanoma, head and neck, liver or kidney cancer.

This rearrangement joins TRBV15 to TRBJ1-5; D possibly corresponds to TRBD1 (5 bases). Germline CDR1 reads LNHNV; CDR2 reads YYDKDF (reference sequence). CDR3 length: 16 amino acids. V was trimmed by 0 bases and J by 0 bases, leaving 9 bases between them. Here the CDR3 DNA reads TGTGCCACCAGCAGAGATCCGGGGGTTAGCAATCAGCCCCAGCATTTT. Translation gives CATSRDPGVSNQPQHF.

The V and J genes are TRBV7-8 and TRBJ2-7, with 7 bases matching TRBD1. This CDR3 comprises 16 residues. The germline V gene has CDR1 SGHVS and CDR2 FQNEAQ. Unmatched junction bases numbered 13, after V lost 1 base and J lost 7 bases. The CDR3 region has the DNA TGTGCCAGCAGCTTAGATTACAACAGGGGAGTGGGGGAGCAGTACTTC. Residues: CASSLDYNRGVGEQYF.

The chain joins TRBV11-3 to TRBJ2-3; D unclear. The germline V gene encodes CDR1 SGHNT and CDR2 YENEEA. The germline V and J ends were trimmed by 3 bases and 0 bases, with 10 bases remaining between them. The CDR3 has 15 amino acids. The CDR3 nucleotides are TGTGCCAGCAGCTTCGTGGGGTCTAGCACAGATACGCAGTATTTT. Translating it yields CASSFVGSSTDTQYF.

This chain connects TRBV18 to TRBJ1-1, with a possible D match to TRBD1 (6 bases). Germline V gene sequence: CDR1 KGHSH, CDR2 LQKENI. This CDR3 has 17 amino acids. V lost 3 bases, J lost 3 bases, and 20 bases lay in between. CDR3 region: CASSPRTARPMDTEAFF. Written as DNA, the CDR3 is TGTGCCAGCTCACCGCGGACAGCTAGACCCATGGACACTGAAGCTTTCTTT.

The chain has TRBV11-2 and TRBJ2-4; 11 bases align to TRBD1. The V segment lost 5 bases and the J segment 6 bases; nucleotides outside the gene matches: 3. Germline assignment: CDR1 SGHAT and CDR2 FQNNGV. CDR3 size: 14 residues. The CDR3 reads CASSLGTGGNIQYF. The CDR3 bases are TGTGCCAGCAGCCTCGGGACAGGGGGAAACATTCAGTACTTC.

The V gene is TRBV18, the J gene TRBJ2-1, with a weak D call TRBD1 (5 bases). Trimming removed 4 bases from V and 6 bases from J, with 13 bases in between. From germline, CDR1 is KGHSH and CDR2 LQKENI. This CDR3 comprises 14 residues. For the CDR3, the DNA is TGTGCCAGCTCACTAAATACAGGCCCCAATGAGCAGTTCTTC. It is translated as CASSLNTGPNEQFF.

The V and J genes are TRBV7-2 and TRBJ2-5; unclear D gene. Per the germline V gene, CDR1 is SGHTA and CDR2 is FQGNSA. There are 16 residues in the CDR3. The ends were cut back, 2 bases at V and 1 base at J, with 14 bases in the middle. CDR3 nucleotide sequence: TGTGCCAGCAGCTTAATAGGTACTTCGGTCCAAGAGACCCAGTACTTC. Protein sequence: CASSLIGTSVQETQYF.

The rearrangement uses TRBV11-2 and TRBJ2-7, with D uncertain. This CDR3 contains 12 residues. From germline, CDR1 is SGHAT and CDR2 FQNNGV. Trimming removed 1 base at V and 1 base at J, with 2 bases between. CDR3 amino acids: CASSLVSYEQYF. Here the CDR3 DNA reads TGTGCCAGCAGCTTAGTTTCCTACGAGCAGTACTTC.

V gene TRBV5-4 combines with J gene TRBJ2-2, with a possible D match to TRBD1 (5 bases). The CDR3 is 16 residues long. Trimming cost V 1 base and J 3 bases, with 13 bases left between them. In germline, CDR1 is SGHNT, CDR2 YYREEE (reference sequence). The CDR3: CASSLRSGFDTGELFF. For the CDR3, the DNA is TGTGCCAGCAGCTTGCGATCAGGGTTCGACACCGGGGAGCTGTTTTTT.

This rearrangement joins TRBV14 to TRBJ1-3; unclear D gene. V was cut by 4 bases and J by 1 base, with 8 bases left in between. Per germline, CDR1 SGHDN and CDR2 FVKESK. The CDR3 covers 14 residues. This CDR3 reads CASSRRGSGNTIYF. In DNA form, the CDR3 reads TGTGCCAGCAGCCGGCGGGGTTCTGGAAACACCATATATTTT. Full variable domain (remainder filled in from reference TRBV14 and TRBJ1-3): EAGVTQFPSHSVIEKGQTVTLRCDPISGHDNLYWYRRVMGKEIKFLLHFVKESKQDESGMPNNRFLAERTGGTYSTLKVQPAELEDSGVYFCASSRRGSGNTIYFGEGSWLTVV.

This clone was detected a few times. CDR3 coding DNA: TGTGCCAGCGGACAGGGGGACGAGCAGTACTTC. The encoded protein is CASGQGDEQYF. V gene TRBV7-3 combines with J gene TRBJ2-7; TRBD1 aligns across 10 bases. Germline lookup yields CDR1 SGHTA and CDR2 FQGTGA. V lost 8 bases and J lost 5; bases outside the gene matches: 0. The CDR3 is 11 amino acids. Full variable domain (missing parts from reference TRBV7-3 and TRBJ2-7): GAGVSQTPSNKVTEKGKYVELRCDPISGHTALYWYRQSLGQGPEFLIYFQGTGAADDSGLPNDRFFAVRPEGSVSTLKIQRTERGDSAVYLCASGQGDEQYFGPGTRLTVT.

The V and J genes are TRBV5-1 and TRBJ2-3; D is unclear. CDR3 length: 11 amino acids. Trimming left V 4 bases short and J 5 bases short, with 5 bases between. Germline loops: CDR1 SGHRS, CDR2 YFSETQ. The CDR3 sequence is CASSVQDTQYF. The CDR3 DNA reads TGCGCCAGCAGCGTCCAAGATACGCAGTATTTT.

The gene calls are TRBV19 and TRBJ1-1; unclear D gene. This CDR3 is 14 amino acids long. With 6 bases removed from V and 6 bases from J, the gap between germline ends came to 17 bases. Germline V CDR1 and CDR2: LNHDA, SQIVND (reference sequence). CDR3 sequence: CASSSPIPPAEAFF. CDR3 in DNA: TGTGCCAGTAGCTCCCCAATCCCGCCCGCTGAAGCTTTCTTT. Full variable domain (rest looked up from reference TRBV19 and TRBJ1-1): DGGITQSPKYLFRKEGQNVTLSCEQNLNHDAMYWYRQDPGQGLRLIYYSQIVNDFQKGDIAEGYSVSREKKESFPLTVTSAQKNPTAFYLCASSSPIPPAEAFFGQGTRLTVV.

The CDR3 nucleotides read TGTGCCAGCAGCTTAGAGCCGACTAGTAATACAGATACGCAGTATTTT. As protein: CASSLEPTSNTDTQYF. This rearrangement joins TRBV11-1 to TRBJ2-3; tentatively, D is TRBD2 (6 bases). CDR1 and CDR2 (germline): SGHAT, FQDESV (reference sequence). V was shortened by 1 base and J by 3 bases, with 14 bases between the two germline ends. The CDR3 extends over 16 amino acids.

The CDR3 DNA reads as TGTGCCAGCAGTTCCTCCGATGGGACTCTAGTGGGTGGCTACACCTTC. This codes for CASSSSDGTLVGGYTF. The J gene is TRBJ1-2, the V gene TRBV6-6, with a tentative D call TRBD1 (5 bases). This CDR3 spans 16 amino acids. The germline V and J ends were trimmed by 4 bases and 7 bases, with 22 bases remaining between them. The V gene's germline CDR1 is MNHNY and CDR2 SVGAGI (reference sequence).

This clone has more than one count but fewer than ten. The rearrangement links TRBV2 to TRBJ2-1, with TRBD2 matching over 9 bases. Germline V gene data show CDR1 as SNHLY and CDR2 as FYNNEI. The length of the CDR3 is 16 residues. J was trimmed by 0 bases and V by 7 bases; bases with no gene match: 7. In DNA, the CDR3 is TGTGCCAGCAAGCTAGCGGGACAGAGCTCCTACAATGAGCAGTTCTTC. Amino acids: CASKLAGQSSYNEQFF. The full variable domain, rest sourced from reference TRBV2 and TRBJ2-1, is EPEVTQTPSHQVTQMGQEVILRCVPISNHLYFYWYRQILGQKVEFLVSFYNNEISEKSEIFDDQFSVERPDGSNFTLKIRSTKLEDSAMYFCASKLAGQSSYNEQFFGPGTRLTVL.

This chain uses TRBV4-3 with TRBJ2-5; 11 positions agree with TRBD1. Germline-derived CDR1 and CDR2 are LGHNA and YSLEER. The CDR3 loop spans 14 amino acids. Losses at the gene ends were 5 bases for V and 5 bases for J; bases not matched to a gene: 4. The CDR3 region has the DNA TGCGCCAGCAGCGGGACAGGGGGTAAGGAGACCCAGTACTTC. Translating it yields CASSGTGGKETQYF.

V usage is TRBV10-3 and J usage is TRBJ2-1; 14 positions agree with TRBD2. Germline lookup yields CDR1 ENHRY and CDR2 SYGVKD. CDR3 length: 18 amino acids. Losses at the gene ends were 4 bases for V and 0 bases for J; bases not matched to a gene: 5. The DNA of the CDR3 is TGTGCCATCAGTGGGACTAGCGGGGGGACGAGCTCCTACAATGAGCAGTTCTTC. The encoded protein is CAISGTSGGTSSYNEQFF.